The 27 T cell receptor beta chains below come from one sample, sequenced in a study of T cell responses to AZD1222 COVID-19 vaccine. Method: immunoSEQ multiplex PCR; TCRdb's copy keeps in-frame clones and lacks some. The sample lists more than 140,000 clones; 88% were seen once. Sequenced material: peripheral blood, taken on day 0 of AZD1222 vaccination. The receptor source for this set is an adult in good health.

Remarks on this clone: The sample contains more than one DNA sequence encoding this CDR3. This chain uses TRBV7-2 with TRBJ2-2, with D maybe TRBD2 (5 bases). CDR3 size: 14 residues. V lost 5 bases and J lost 6, with 13 bases in between. Per germline, CDR1 SGHTA and CDR2 FQGNSA. In nucleotides, the CDR3 is TGTGCCAGCAGCCCCAAGGCGGGTGCCGGGGAGCTGTTTTTT. Its protein is CASSPKAGAGELFF.

The CDR3 DNA reads TGTGCCAGCAGCTTCAGTTTGAACACTGAAGCTTTCTTT. Its translation is CASSFSLNTEAFF. The rearrangement uses TRBV7-9 and TRBJ1-1; D remains unclear. V lost 3 bases to trimming and J lost 0 bases, with 5 bases between them. From germline, CDR1 is SEHNR and CDR2 FQNEAQ (reference sequence). This CDR3 contains 13 residues.

This clone was seen at least ten times. The rearrangement joins TRBV27 to TRBJ1-3; TRBD1 agrees at 9 bases. Trimming at V came to 5 bases and at J to 3 bases, leaving 2 bases not matched to a gene. CDR1 is MNHEY and CDR2 is SMNVEV in the germline V gene (reference sequence). The CDR3 spans 14 residues. The CDR3 region has the DNA TGTGCCAGCAGTGGGACAGGGCGTGGAAACACCATATATTTT. Translated: CASSGTGRGNTIYF.

The gene calls are TRBV7-8 and TRBJ1-5; D is perhaps TRBD1 (6 bases). The germline V and J ends were trimmed by 5 bases and 2 bases, with 13 bases remaining between them. CDR1 is SGHVS and CDR2 is FQNEAQ in the germline V gene. The CDR3 is 15 amino acids. The CDR3 spells CASSRTGMGNQPQHF. DNA of the CDR3: TGTGCCAGCAGCCGAACAGGGATGGGCAATCAGCCCCAGCATTTT.

The V gene is TRBV18, the J gene TRBJ1-4; no clear D. V lost 8 bases and J lost 8, with 15 bases in between. Germline-derived CDR1 and CDR2 are KGHSH and LQKENI. The CDR3 sequence is 13 residues long. The CDR3 here is CASQGPEGEKLFF. The DNA for the CDR3 is TGTGCCAGCCAAGGTCCGGAAGGAGAAAAACTGTTTTTT.

The V gene is TRBV19, the J gene TRBJ1-1; the D is unclear. This CDR3 has 13 amino acids. Between the trimmed V and J ends, which lost 5 bases and 7 bases, there was a span of 14 bases. Germline CDR1 LNHDA, CDR2 SQIVND (reference sequence). DNA of the CDR3: TGTGCCAGTAGTGGTACAGCGTTGAGTGAAGCTTTCTTT. This sequence encodes CASSGTALSEAFF. Full variable domain (missing parts from reference TRBV19 and TRBJ1-1): DGGITQSPKYLFRKEGQNVTLSCEQNLNHDAMYWYRQDPGQGLRLIYYSQIVNDFQKGDIAEGYSVSREKKESFPLTVTSAQKNPTAFYLCASSGTALSEAFFGQGTRLTVV.

The chain recombines TRBV3-1 (or the pseudogene TRBV3-2) with TRBJ2-3; TRBD2 matches 7 bases. J lost 2 bases, V lost 0 bases, and 8 bases had no gene match. Looked up from germline, CDR1 is LGHDT and CDR2 is YNNKEL (reference sequence). The CDR3 consists of 17 residues. CDR3 protein: CASSQDGGGPDTDTQYF. CDR3 DNA sequence: TGTGCCAGCAGCCAAGACGGGGGAGGGCCCGACACAGATACGCAGTATTTT.

The genes are TRBV28 and TRBJ2-1; D ambiguous. CDR3 length equals 15 residues. Trimming removed 2 bases from V and 4 bases from J, with 12 bases in between. Germline V lookup: CDR1 MDHEN, CDR2 SYDVKM. The CDR3 DNA sequence: TGTGCCAGCAGTTTAAGGGCCTTCCCTTACAATGAGCAGTTCTTC. Encoded protein: CASSLRAFPYNEQFF.

This chain connects TRBV19 to TRBJ1-4; TRBD1 is a possible D gene (5 bases). CDR1 is LNHDA and CDR2 is SQIVND in the germline V gene (reference sequence). V lost 4 bases, J lost 6 bases, and 9 bases lay in between. The CDR3 spans 13 residues. The CDR3 DNA sequence: TGTGCCAGTAGTAGGGGGGAGGATGAAAAACTGTTTTTT. This encodes CASSRGEDEKLFF.

This clone was observed a handful of times. The rearrangement links TRBV29-1 to TRBJ2-3, with TRBD2 identical over 13 bases. CDR3 length equals 17 residues. Germline CDR1 is SQVTM and CDR2 is ANQGSEA. The ends lost 4 bases at V and 1 base at J; junction bases unmatched: 8. This chain's CDR3 is CSVGGTSGNSGTDTQYF. The CDR3 region has the DNA TGCAGCGTTGGGGGGACTAGCGGGAACTCGGGCACAGATACGCAGTATTTT.

This clone has just a few counts. The chain couples TRBV18 to TRBJ1-1, with a tentative D call TRBD1 (6 bases). This CDR3 spans 15 amino acids. V was cut by 0 bases and J by 0 bases, with 8 bases left in between. Looked up from germline, CDR1 is KGHSH and CDR2 is LQKENI. CDR3 amino acids: CASSPPGQLNTEAFF. CDR3 nucleotides: TGTGCCAGCTCACCACCGGGACAATTGAACACTGAAGCTTTCTTT. Full variable domain (remainder filled in from reference TRBV18 and TRBJ1-1): NAGVMQNPRHLVRRRGQEARLRCSPMKGHSHVYWYRQLPEEGLKFMVYLQKENIIDESGMPKERFSAEFPKEGPSILRIQQVVRGDSAAYFCASSPPGQLNTEAFFGQGTRLTVV.

The chain has TRBV7-8 and TRBJ1-5; D unresolved. The CDR3 runs 15 residues. Trimming removed 5 bases at V and 4 bases at J, with 15 bases between. The germline V gene has CDR1 SGHVS and CDR2 FQNEAQ. CDR3 DNA: TGTGCCAGCAGCCCATACCCCACAATGAATCAGCCCCAGCATTTT. Translation: CASSPYPTMNQPQHF.

The chain employs TRBV29-1 and TRBJ2-1; the match to TRBD1 covers 10 bases. The germline V gene has CDR1 SQVTM and CDR2 ANQGSEA. This CDR3 comprises 13 residues. V trimming: 8 bases; J trimming: 4 bases; junction bases outside the gene matches: 5. The CDR3 here is CSFPGQGYNEQFF. As DNA, the CDR3 is TGCAGCTTCCCGGGACAGGGGTACAATGAGCAGTTCTTC.

The chain joins TRBV7-9 to TRBJ2-7; no reliable D call. Germline loops: CDR1 SEHNR, CDR2 FQNEAQ (reference sequence). V gave up 3 bases and J gave up 2 bases, with 8 bases separating them. This CDR3 has 13 residues. CDR3 bases: TGTGCCAGCAGCTTCACAGAGACCTACGAGCAGTACTTC. Encoded protein: CASSFTETYEQYF.

The chain carries TRBV21-1 and TRBJ2-5; TRBD2 is the table's D call, not checked against the DNA. TRBV21-1 is deemed a pseudogene. There are 18 residues in the CDR3. The CDR3 region has the DNA TGTGCCAGCAGCAAATGGGGACTAGCGGGAGTGACTACAGAGACCCAGTACTTC. Protein product: CASSKWGLAGVTTETQYF.

The CDR3 DNA sequence: TGTGCCACCCCGGGCCCCCCGGAAAGTTGGCCCCAGCATTTT. Translating it yields CATPGPPESWPQHF. This chain links TRBV6-4 with TRBJ1-5; no reliable D call. Looked up from germline, CDR1 is MRHNA and CDR2 is SNTAGT. The CDR3 has 14 residues. V lost 10 bases to trimming and J lost 9 bases, with 22 bases between them.

V is TRBV5-4 and J is TRBJ1-1, with 7 bases matching TRBD1. Trimming took 0 bases from V and 11 from J; bases not matched to a gene: 4. This CDR3 is built from 12 residues. CDR1 is SGHNT and CDR2 is YYREEE in the germline V gene (reference sequence). CDR3 residues: CASSLAPGGAFF. CDR3 nucleotide sequence: TGTGCCAGCAGCTTGGCGCCAGGGGGGGCTTTCTTT.

The V gene is TRBV5-5, the J gene TRBJ2-3; TRBD1 agrees at 8 bases. Germline V lookup: CDR1 SGHKS, CDR2 YYEKEE (reference sequence). V shed 0 bases, J shed 4 bases, and the junction held 13 bases outside the gene matches. There are 18 residues in the CDR3. The CDR3 sequence is CASSLEDRTGRRADTQYF. CDR3 coding DNA: TGTGCCAGCAGCTTGGAGGACCGGACAGGGAGGCGGGCAGATACGCAGTATTTT.

The rearrangement joins TRBV6-1 to TRBJ1-2; D is unclear. The CDR3 covers 14 residues. The germline V and J ends were trimmed by 3 bases and 6 bases, with 14 bases remaining between them. In germline, CDR1 is MNHNS, CDR2 SASEGT. As DNA, the CDR3 is TGTGCCAGCAGTGACCGGACGGCCCCGCATGGCTACACCTTC. Translated: CASSDRTAPHGYTF.

The chain joins TRBV30 to TRBJ1-1; D gene uncertain. Germline V gene sequence: CDR1 GTSNPN, CDR2 SVGIG (reference sequence). Trimming cost V 3 bases and J 2 bases, with 16 bases left between them. The CDR3 contains 15 residues. CDR3 nucleotide sequence: TGTGCCTGGAGCCTTGGGAACAACCGCAACACTGAAGCTTTCTTT. Its protein product is CAWSLGNNRNTEAFF.

This chain joins TRBV6-5 and TRBJ1-3; a possible D gene is TRBD1 (5 bases). This CDR3 is built from 15 residues. Germline V gene sequence: CDR1 MNHEY, CDR2 SVGAGI. Trimming took 2 bases from V and 2 from J, leaving 10 bases between them. CDR3 sequence: CASSYQAGAGNTIYF. In nucleotides, the CDR3 is TGTGCCAGCAGTTACCAGGCGGGGGCTGGAAACACCATATATTTT.

Only one count was recorded for this clone. The gene calls are TRBV10-3 and TRBJ1-2; tentatively, D is TRBD1 (6 bases). The CDR3 has 13 residues. With 4 bases removed from V and 13 bases from J, the gap between germline ends came to 19 bases. The germline V gene has CDR1 ENHRY and CDR2 SYGVKD. The CDR3 spells CAISGIQGTVLTF. The CDR3 DNA follows: TGTGCCATCAGTGGAATCCAGGGGACGGTGCTCACCTTC.

The chain has TRBV29-1 and TRBJ2-7; 11 bases fit TRBD2. The CDR3 sequence is 13 residues long. CDR1 is SQVTM and CDR2 is ANQGSEA in the germline V gene. J lost 3 bases, V lost 8 bases, and 6 bases had no gene match. The DNA for the CDR3 is TGCAGCATCACTAGCGGGAGATACTACGAGCAGTACTTC. As protein: CSITSGRYYEQYF.

The chain carries TRBV7-9 and TRBJ2-2; D is uncertain. The CDR3 is made up of 13 amino acids. V was cut by 5 bases and J by 5 bases, with 9 bases left in between. Germline V gives CDR1 SEHNR, CDR2 FQNEAQ (reference sequence). The CDR3 loop is CASSLSETGELFF. CDR3 coding DNA: TGTGCCAGCAGCCTGTCGGAAACCGGGGAGCTGTTTTTT.

The chain carries TRBV6-1 and TRBJ1-5, with D possibly TRBD1 on 5 matching bases. V dropped 0 bases and J dropped 5 bases, with 11 bases sitting between them. Germline V gene data show CDR1 as MNHNS and CDR2 as SASEGT. This CDR3 has 15 amino acids. CDR3 region: CASSEAGGPYQPQHF. The CDR3 nucleotides are TGTGCCAGCAGTGAAGCCGGGGGTCCCTATCAGCCCCAGCATTTT.

J is TRBJ2-1 and V is TRBV24-1; a weak D match, TRBD1 (6 bases). The CDR3 sequence is 16 residues long. Trimming cost V 4 bases and J 2 bases, with 14 bases left between them. Germline lookup yields CDR1 KGHDR and CDR2 SFDVKD. For the CDR3, the DNA is TGTGCCACCAGTGAAGAACAGGGAGTGGCCTACAATGAGCAGTTCTTC. This codes for CATSEEQGVAYNEQFF.

The chain joins TRBV6-5 to TRBJ2-3; a weak D match, TRBD2 (5 bases). Germline CDR1 reads MNHEY; CDR2 reads SVGAGI. This CDR3 region has 15 residues. V was pared by 6 bases and J by 1 base, with 14 bases between. The CDR3 protein is CASSKRKAGTDTQYF. As DNA, the CDR3 is TGTGCCAGCAGCAAGAGAAAAGCGGGCACAGATACGCAGTATTTT.